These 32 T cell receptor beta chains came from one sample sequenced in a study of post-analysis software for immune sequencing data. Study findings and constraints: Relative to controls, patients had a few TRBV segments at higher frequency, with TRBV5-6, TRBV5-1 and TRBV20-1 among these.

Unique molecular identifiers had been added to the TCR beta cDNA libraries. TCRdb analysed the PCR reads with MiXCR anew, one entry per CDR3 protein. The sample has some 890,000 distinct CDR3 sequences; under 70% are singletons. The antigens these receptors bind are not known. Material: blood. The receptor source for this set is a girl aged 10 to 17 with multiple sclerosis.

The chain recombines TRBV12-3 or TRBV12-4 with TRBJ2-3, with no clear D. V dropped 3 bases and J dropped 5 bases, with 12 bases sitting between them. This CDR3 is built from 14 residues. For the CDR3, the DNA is TGTGCCAGCAGTTTTAGGTCTTCGAGAGATACGCAGTATTTT. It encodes CASSFRSSRDTQYF.

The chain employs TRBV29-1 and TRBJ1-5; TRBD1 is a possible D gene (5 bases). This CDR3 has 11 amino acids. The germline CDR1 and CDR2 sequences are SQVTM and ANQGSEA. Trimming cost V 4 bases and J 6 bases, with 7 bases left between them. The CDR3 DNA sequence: TGCAGCGTTGTTGGGGGTCAGCCCCAGCATTTT. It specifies CSVVGGQPQHF.

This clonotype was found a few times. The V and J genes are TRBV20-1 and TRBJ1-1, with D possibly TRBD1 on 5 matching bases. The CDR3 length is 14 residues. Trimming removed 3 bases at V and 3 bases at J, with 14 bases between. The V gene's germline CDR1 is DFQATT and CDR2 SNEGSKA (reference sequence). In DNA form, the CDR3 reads TGCAGTGCTAGCCCCGACGGGGGGGACACTGAAGCTTTCTTT. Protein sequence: CSASPDGGDTEAFF.

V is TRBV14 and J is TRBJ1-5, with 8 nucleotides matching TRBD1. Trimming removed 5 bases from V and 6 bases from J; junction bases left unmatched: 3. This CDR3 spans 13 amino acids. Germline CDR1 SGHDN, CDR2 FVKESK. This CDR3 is CASSGTGGQPQHF. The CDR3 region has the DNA TGTGCCAGCAGCGGGACAGGCGGTCAGCCCCAGCATTTT.

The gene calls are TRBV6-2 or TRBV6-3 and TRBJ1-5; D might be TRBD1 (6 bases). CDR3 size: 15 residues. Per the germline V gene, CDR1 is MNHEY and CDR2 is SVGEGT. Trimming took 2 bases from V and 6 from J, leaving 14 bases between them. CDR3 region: CASSYRGGRGQPQHF. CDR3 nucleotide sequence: TGTGCCAGCAGTTACCGCGGGGGGCGCGGTCAGCCCCAGCATTTT.

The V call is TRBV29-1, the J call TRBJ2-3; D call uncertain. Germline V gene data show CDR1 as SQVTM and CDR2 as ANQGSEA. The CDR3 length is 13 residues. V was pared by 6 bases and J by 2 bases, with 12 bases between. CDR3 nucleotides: TGCAGCGTGGGCTATATGCCCACAGATACGCAGTATTTT. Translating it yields CSVGYMPTDTQYF.

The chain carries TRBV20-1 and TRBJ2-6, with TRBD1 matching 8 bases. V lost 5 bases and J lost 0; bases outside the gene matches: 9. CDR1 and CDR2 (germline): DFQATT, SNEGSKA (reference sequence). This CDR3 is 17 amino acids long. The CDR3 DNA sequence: TGCAGTGCTCGCGCGGACAGGGCGAACTCTGGGGCCAACGTCCTGACTTTC. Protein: CSARADRANSGANVLTF.

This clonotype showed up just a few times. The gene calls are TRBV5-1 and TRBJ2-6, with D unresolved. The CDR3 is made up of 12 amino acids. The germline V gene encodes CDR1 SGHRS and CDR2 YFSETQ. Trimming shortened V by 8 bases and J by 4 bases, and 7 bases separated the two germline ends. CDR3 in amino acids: CASTNGANVLTF. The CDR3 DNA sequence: TGCGCCAGTACAAACGGGGCCAACGTCCTGACTTTC.

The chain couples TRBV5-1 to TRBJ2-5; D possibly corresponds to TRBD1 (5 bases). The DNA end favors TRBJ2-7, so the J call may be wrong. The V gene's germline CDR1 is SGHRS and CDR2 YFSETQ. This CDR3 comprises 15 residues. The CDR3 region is CASSLDGQASYEQYF. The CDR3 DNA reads TGCGCCAGCAGCTTGGATGGACAAGCTAGCTACGAGCAGTACTTC.

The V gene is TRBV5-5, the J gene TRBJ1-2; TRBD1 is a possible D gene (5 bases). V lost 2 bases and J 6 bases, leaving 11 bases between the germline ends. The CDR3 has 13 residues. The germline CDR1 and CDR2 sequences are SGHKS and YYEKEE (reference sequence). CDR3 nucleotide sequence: TGTGCCAGCAGCTTTTCTGGCAGGGATGGCTACACCTTC. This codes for CASSFSGRDGYTF.

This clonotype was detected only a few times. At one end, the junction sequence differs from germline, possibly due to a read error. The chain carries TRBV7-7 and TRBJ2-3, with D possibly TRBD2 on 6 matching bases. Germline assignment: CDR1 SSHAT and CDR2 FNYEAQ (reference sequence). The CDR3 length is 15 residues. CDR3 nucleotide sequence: TGTGCTAGCAGCTTAGGGACGGGAGCCACAGATACGCAGTATTTT. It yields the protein CASSLGTGATDTQYF.

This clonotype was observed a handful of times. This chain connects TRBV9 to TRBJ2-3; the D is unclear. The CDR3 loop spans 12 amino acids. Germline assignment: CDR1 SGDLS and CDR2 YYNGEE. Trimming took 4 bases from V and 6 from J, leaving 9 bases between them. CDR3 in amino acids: CASSQRWDTQYF. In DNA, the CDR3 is TGTGCCAGCAGCCAAAGGTGGGATACGCAGTATTTT.

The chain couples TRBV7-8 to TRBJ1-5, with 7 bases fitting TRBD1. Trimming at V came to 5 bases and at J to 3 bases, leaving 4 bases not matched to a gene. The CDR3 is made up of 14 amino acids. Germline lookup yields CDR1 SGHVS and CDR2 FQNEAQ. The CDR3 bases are TGTGCCAGCAGCAAGGACAGGACCAATCAGCCCCAGCATTTT. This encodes CASSKDRTNQPQHF.

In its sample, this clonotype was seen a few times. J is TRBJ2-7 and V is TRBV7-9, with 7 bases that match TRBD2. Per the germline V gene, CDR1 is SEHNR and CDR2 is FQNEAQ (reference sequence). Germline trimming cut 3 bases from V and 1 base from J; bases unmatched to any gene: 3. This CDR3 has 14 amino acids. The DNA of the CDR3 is TGTGCCAGCAGCTTTCACGGGGGGTCCTACGAGCAGTACTTC. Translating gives CASSFHGGSYEQYF.

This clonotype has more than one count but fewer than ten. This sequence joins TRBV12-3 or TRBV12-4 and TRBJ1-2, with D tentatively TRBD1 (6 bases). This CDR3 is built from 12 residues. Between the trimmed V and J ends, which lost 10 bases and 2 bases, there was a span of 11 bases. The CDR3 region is CAIQGLNYGYTF. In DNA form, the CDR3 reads TGTGCCATACAGGGATTGAACTATGGCTACACCTTC.

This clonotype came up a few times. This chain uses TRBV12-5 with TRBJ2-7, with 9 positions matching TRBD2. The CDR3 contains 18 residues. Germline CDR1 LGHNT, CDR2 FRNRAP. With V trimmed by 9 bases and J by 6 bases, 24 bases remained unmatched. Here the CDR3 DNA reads TGTGCTAGATCCCATAGGCTAGCGGGACTGCCTCGTGGGGGCGAGCAGTACTTC. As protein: CARSHRLAGLPRGGEQYF.

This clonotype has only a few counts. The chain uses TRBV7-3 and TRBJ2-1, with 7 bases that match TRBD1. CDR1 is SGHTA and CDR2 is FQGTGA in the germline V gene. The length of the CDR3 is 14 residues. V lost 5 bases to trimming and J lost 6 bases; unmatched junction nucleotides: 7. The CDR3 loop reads CASSLQGSLNEQFF. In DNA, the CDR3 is TGTGCCAGCAGCCTACAGGGGTCCCTCAATGAGCAGTTCTTC.

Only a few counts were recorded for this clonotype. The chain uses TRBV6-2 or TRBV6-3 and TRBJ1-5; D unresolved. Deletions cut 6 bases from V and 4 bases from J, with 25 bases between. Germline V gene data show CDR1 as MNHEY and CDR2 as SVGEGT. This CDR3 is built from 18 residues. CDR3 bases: TGTGCCAGCAGCCGTGGGCCTGCCAACGGACTCTTGAATCAGCCCCAGCATTTT. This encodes CASSRGPANGLLNQPQHF.

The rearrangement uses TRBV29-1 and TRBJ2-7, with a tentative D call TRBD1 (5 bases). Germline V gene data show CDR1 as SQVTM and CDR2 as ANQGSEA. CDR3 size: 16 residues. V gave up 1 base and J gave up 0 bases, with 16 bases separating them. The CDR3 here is CSVEGTSQGSSYEQYF. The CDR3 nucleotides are TGCAGCGTTGAAGGGACAAGCCAGGGAAGCTCCTACGAGCAGTACTTC.

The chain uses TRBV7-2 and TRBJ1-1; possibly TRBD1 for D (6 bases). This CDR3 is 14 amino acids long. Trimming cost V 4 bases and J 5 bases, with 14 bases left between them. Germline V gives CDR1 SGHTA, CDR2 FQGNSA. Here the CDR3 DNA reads TGTGCCAGCAGCTCCCGCGGGGGGCTGACTGAAGCTTTCTTT. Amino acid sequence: CASSSRGGLTEAFF.

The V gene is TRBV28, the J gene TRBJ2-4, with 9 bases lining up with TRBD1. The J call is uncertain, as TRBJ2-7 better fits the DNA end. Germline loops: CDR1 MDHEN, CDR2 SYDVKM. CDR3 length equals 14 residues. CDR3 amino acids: CASRPGQGCHEQYF. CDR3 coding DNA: TGTGCCAGCAGACCGGGACAGGGTTGCCACGAGCAGTACTTC.

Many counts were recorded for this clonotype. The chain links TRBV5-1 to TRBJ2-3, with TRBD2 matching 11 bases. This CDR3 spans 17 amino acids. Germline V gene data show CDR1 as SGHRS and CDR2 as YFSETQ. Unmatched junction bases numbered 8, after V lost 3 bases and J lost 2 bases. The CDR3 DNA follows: TGCGCCAGCAGCTCTGGACTAGCGGGCCCCGTCACAGATACGCAGTATTTT. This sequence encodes CASSSGLAGPVTDTQYF.

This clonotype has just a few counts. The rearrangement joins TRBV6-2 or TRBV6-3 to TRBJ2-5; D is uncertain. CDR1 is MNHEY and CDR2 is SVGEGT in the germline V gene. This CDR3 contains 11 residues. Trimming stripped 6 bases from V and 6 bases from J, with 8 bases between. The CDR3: CASRRLKTQYF. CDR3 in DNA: TGTGCCAGCAGACGGCTCAAGACCCAGTACTTC.

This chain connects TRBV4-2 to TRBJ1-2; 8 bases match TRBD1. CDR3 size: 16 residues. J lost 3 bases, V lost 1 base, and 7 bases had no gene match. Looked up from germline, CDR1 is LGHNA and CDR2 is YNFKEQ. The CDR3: CASSQAMGQVDYGYTF. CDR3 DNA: TGTGCCAGCAGCCAAGCAATGGGACAGGTGGACTATGGCTACACCTTC.

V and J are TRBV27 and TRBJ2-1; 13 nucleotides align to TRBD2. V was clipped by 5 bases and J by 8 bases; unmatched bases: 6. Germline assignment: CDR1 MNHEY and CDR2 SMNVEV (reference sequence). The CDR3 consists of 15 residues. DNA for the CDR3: TGTGCCAGCAGTGCGGGACTAGCGGGGTCGGATGAGCAGTTCTTC. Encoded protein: CASSAGLAGSDEQFF.

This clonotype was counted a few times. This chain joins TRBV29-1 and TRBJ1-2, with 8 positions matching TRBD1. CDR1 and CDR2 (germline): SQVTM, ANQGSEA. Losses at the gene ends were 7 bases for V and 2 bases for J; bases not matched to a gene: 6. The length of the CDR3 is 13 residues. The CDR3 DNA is TGCAGCGCGGTAGACAGGGGAAACTATGGCTACACCTTC. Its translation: CSAVDRGNYGYTF.

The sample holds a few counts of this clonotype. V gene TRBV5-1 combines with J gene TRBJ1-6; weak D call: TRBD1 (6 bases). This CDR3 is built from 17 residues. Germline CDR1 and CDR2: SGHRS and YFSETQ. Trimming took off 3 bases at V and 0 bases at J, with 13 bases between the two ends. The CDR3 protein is CASSWSQGSSYNSPLHF. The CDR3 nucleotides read TGCGCCAGCAGCTGGAGCCAGGGGAGCTCCTATAATTCACCCCTCCACTTT.

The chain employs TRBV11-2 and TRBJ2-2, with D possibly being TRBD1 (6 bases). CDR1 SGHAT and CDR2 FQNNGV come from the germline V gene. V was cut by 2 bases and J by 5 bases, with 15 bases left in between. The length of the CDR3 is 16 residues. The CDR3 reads CASSLKSGAGTGELFF. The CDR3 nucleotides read TGTGCCAGCAGCTTAAAATCAGGGGCCGGGACCGGGGAGCTGTTTTTT.

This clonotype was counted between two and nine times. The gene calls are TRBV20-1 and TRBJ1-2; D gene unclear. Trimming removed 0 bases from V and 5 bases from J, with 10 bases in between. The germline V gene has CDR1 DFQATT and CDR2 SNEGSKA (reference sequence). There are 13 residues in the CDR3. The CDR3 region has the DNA TGCAGTGCTAGAGATCGACCCGGATATGGCTACACCTTC. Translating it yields CSARDRPGYGYTF.

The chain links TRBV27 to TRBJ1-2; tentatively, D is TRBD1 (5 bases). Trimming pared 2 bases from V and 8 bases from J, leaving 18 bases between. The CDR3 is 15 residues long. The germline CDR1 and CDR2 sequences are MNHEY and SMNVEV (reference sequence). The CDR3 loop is CASSLQGRVGPGYTF. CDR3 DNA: TGTGCCAGCAGTTTACAGGGACGGGTTGGCCCCGGCTACACCTTC.

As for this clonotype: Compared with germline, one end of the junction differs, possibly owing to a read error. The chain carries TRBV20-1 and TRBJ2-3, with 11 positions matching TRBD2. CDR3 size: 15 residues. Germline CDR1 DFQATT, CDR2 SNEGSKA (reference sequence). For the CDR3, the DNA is TGCAGTGCCAGAGCTAGCGGGGGGAGCACAGATACGCAGTATTTT. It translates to CSARASGGSTDTQYF.

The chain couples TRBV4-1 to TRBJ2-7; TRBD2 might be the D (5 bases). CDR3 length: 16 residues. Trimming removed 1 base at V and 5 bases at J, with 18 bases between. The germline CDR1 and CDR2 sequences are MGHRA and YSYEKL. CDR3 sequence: CASSQVVRKLDDEQYF. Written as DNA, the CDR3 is TGCGCCAGCAGCCAAGTGGTGCGTAAACTAGACGACGAGCAGTACTTC.